The clone carrying this T cell receptor beta chain was picked up one time. The sample originates from a study of blood T cell repertoires in COVID-19. Study context: Collection of acute and convalescent COVID-19 samples took place in the United States, Italy and Spain. T cells, B-cell-depleted T cells, or PBMCs supplied cDNA or gDNA.

Assay: immunoSEQ multiplex PCR; the TCRdb copy retains only in-frame clones and omits some. The sample has approximately 250,000 clones; 90% are singletons. The germline V gene has CDR1 SNHLY and CDR2 FYNNEI. This CDR3 spans 15 amino acids. The V gene end was trimmed by 10 bases and the J gene end by 0 bases; junction bases not matched to a gene: 7. The rearrangement uses TRBV2 and TRBJ1-5, with 9 bases fitting TRBD1. The sequence was obtained from a woman in her 30s with acute COVID-19. Sequenced sample: PBMCs or T cells enriched from blood (not recorded which). This chain's CDR3 is CANTGGQYSNQPQHF. DNA of the CDR3: TGTGCCAACACAGGGGGCCAATATAGCAATCAGCCCCAGCATTTT. Full variable domain (remainder filled in from reference TRBV2 and TRBJ1-5): EPEVTQTPSHQVTQMGQEVILRCVPISNHLYFYWYRQILGQKVEFLVSFYNNEISEKSEIFDDQFSVERPDGSNFTLKIRSTKLEDSAMYFCANTGGQYSNQPQHFGDGTRLSIL.